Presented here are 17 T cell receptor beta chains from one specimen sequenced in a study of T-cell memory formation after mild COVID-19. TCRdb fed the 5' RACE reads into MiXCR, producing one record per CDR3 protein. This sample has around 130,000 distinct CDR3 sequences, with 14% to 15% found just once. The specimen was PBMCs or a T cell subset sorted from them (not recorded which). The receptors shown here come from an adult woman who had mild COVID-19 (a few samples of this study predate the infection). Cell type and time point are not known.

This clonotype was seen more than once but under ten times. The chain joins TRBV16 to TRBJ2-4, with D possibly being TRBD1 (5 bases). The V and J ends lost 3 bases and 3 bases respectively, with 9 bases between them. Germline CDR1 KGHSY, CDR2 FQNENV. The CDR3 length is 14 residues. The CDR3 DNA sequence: TGTGCCAGCAGCCATGTAGGGGTCAAAAACATTCAGTACTTC. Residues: CASSHVGVKNIQYF. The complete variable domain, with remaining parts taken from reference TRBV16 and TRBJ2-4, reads GEEVAQTPKHLVRGEGQKAKLYCAPIKGHSYVFWYQQVLKNEFKFLISFQNENVFDETGMPKERFSAKCLPNSPCSLEIQATKLEDSAVYFCASSHVGVKNIQYFGAGTRLSVL.

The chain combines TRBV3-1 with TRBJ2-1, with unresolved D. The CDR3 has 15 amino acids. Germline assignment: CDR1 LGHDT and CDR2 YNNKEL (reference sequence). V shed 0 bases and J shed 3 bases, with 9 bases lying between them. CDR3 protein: CASSQDKVVYNEQFF. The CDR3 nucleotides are TGTGCCAGCAGCCAAGATAAGGTAGTCTACAATGAGCAGTTCTTC.

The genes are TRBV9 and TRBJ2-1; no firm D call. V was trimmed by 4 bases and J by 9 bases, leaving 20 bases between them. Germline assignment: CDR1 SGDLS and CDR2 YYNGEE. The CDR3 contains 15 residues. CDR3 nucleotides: TGTGCCAGCAGCCCTCGGACCTCCCCGGATCGTGAGCAGTTCTTC. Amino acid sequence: CASSPRTSPDREQFF. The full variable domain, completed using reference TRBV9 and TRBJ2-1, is DSGVTQTPKHLITATGQRVTLRCSPRSGDLSVYWYQQSLDQGLQFLIQYYNGEERAKGNILERFSAQQFPDLHSELNLSSLELGDSALYFCASSPRTSPDREQFFGPGTRLTVL.

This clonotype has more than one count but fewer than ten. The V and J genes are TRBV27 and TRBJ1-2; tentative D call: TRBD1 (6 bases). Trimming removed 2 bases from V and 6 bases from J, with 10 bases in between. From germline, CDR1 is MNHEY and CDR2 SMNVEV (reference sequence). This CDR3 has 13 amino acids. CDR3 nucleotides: TGTGCCAGCAGTTTAACAGGGACCCATGGCTACACCTTC. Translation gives CASSLTGTHGYTF.

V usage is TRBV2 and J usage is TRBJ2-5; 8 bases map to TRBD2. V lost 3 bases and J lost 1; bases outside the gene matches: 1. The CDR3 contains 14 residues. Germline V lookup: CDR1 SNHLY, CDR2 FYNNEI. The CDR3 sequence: CASSDGGGQETQYF. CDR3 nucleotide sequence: TGTGCCAGCAGTGACGGGGGGGGCCAAGAGACCCAGTACTTC.

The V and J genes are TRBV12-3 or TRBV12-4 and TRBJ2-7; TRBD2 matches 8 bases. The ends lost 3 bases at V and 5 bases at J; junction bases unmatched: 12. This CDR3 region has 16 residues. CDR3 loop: CASSFRPAGGSHEQYF. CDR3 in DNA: TGTGCCAGCAGTTTCAGACCGGCGGGGGGTTCGCACGAGCAGTACTTC.

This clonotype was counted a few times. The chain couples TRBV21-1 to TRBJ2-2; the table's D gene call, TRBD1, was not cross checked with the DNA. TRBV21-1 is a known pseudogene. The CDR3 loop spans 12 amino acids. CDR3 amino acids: CASSRGAGELFF. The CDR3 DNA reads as TGTGCCAGCAGCAGGGGCGCCGGGGAGCTGTTTTTT.

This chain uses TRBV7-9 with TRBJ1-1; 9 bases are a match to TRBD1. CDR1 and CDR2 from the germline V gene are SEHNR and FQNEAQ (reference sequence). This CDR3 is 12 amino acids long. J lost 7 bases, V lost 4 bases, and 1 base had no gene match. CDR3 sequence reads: CASSYRGREAFF. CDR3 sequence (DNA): TGTGCCAGCAGCTACAGGGGGCGTGAAGCTTTCTTT.

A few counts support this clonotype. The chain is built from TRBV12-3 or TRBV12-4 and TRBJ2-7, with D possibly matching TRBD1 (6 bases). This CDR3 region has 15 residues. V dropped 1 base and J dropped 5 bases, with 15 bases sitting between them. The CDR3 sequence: CASSLDTQGMNEQYF. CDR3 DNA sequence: TGTGCCAGCAGTTTAGACACACAGGGTATGAACGAGCAGTACTTC.

The CDR3 loop reads CASSWENQPQHF. The CDR3 DNA follows: TGTGCCAGCAGCTGGGAAAATCAGCCCCAGCATTTT. The chain uses TRBV7-8 and TRBJ1-5; no clear D. Germline assignment: CDR1 SGHVS and CDR2 FQNEAQ. Deletions cut 4 bases from V and 4 bases from J, with 5 bases between. The CDR3 runs 12 residues.

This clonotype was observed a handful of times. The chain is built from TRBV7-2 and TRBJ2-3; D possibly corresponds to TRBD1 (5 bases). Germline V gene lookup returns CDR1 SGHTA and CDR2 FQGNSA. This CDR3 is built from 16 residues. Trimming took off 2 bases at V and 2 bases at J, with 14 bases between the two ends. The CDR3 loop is CASSLYGHPSTDTQYF. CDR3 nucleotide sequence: TGTGCCAGCAGCTTATATGGACACCCATCCACAGATACGCAGTATTTT.

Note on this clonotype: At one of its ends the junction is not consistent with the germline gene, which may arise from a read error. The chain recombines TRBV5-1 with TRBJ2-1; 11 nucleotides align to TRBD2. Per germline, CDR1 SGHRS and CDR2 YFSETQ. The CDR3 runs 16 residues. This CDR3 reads CASSLAPLAGGYNEQF. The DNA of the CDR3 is TGCGCCAGCAGCTTGGCCCCCCTAGCGGGGGGTTACAATGAGCAGTTC.

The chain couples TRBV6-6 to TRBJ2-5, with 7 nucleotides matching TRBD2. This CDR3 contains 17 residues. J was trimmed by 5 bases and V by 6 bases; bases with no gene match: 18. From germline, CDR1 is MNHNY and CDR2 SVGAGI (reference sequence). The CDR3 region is CASSHGSGGNYGETQYF. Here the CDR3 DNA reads TGTGCCAGCAGCCACGGGTCGGGGGGAAACTACGGGGAGACCCAGTACTTC.

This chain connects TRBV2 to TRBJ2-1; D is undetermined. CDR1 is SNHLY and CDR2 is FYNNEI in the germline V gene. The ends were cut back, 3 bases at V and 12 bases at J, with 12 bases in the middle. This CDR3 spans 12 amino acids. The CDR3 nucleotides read TGTGCCAGCAGTGACCGACCTGCTGGGCAGTTCTTC. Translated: CASSDRPAGQFF.

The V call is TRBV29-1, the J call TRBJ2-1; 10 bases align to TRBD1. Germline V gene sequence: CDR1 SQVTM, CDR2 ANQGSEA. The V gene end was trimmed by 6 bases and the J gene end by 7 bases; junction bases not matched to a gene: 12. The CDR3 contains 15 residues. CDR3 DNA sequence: TGCAGCGTCGCCCCCGGGACAGGGGTCTCAAATGAGCAGTTCTTC. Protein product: CSVAPGTGVSNEQFF.

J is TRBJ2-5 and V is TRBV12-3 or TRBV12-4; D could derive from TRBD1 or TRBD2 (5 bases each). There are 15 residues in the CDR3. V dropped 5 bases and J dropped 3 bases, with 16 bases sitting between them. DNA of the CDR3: TGTGCCAGCAGTCCTGGTCGGGACGCCGAAGAGACCCAGTACTTC. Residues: CASSPGRDAEETQYF.

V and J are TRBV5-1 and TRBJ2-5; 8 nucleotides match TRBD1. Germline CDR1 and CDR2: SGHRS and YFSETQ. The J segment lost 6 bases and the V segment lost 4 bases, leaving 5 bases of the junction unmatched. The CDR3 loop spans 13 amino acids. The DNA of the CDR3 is TGCGCCAGCAGCCCAAGGACAGGGAAGACCCAGTACTTC. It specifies CASSPRTGKTQYF.